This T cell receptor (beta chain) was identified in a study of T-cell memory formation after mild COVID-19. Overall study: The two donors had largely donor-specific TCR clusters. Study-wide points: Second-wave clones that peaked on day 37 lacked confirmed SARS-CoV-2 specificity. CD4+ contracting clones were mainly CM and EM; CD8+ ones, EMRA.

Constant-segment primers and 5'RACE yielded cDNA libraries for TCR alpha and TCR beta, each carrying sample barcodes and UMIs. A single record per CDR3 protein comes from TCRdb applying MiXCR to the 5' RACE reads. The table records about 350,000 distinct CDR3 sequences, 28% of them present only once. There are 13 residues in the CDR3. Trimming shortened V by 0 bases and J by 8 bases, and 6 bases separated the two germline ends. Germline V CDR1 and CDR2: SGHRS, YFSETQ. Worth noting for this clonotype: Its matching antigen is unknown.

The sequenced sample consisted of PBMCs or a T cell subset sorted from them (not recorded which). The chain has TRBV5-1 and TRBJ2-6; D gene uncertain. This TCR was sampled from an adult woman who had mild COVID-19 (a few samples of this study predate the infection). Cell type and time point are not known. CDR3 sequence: CASSLGVPNVLTF. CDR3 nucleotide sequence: TGCGCCAGCAGCTTGGGCGTCCCCAACGTCCTGACTTTC. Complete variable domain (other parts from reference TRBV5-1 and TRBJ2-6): KAGVTQTPRYLIKTRGQQVTLSCSPISGHRSVSWYQQTPGQGLQFLFEYFSETQRNKGNFPGRFSGRQFSNSRSEMNVSTLELGDSALYLCASSLGVPNVLTFGAGSRLTVL.